Below, one T cell receptor (beta chain) is given with its context. Antigen specificity is unknown. CD45RO-negative cells were positively selected for CCR7, leaving out terminally differentiated effector memory CD45RA+ cells. The data derive from a study of shared clonotypes between healthy human individuals. Study conclusions and caveats: Blood alone was sampled, and tissue repertoires likely differ. Across a handful of donors, naive CD4 shared 5% to 5.5%, naive CD8 3.5% to 4%, memory CD4 roughly 2.2%, memory CD8 about 0.38%. All-four-donor shared clonotypes had higher generation probabilities than non-shared clonotypes did.

The junction had 4 bases not matched to a gene; V was cut back by 5 bases and J by 2 bases. CDR1 and CDR2 from the germline V gene are SEHNR and FQNEAQ (reference sequence). This CDR3 has 14 amino acids. At deep level, the assay was performed. Only in-frame clones appear in the TCRdb table, and some are missing; sequencing was by immunoSEQ multiplex PCR. The sample shows some 2.1 million clones, over 85% of them seen only once. Sequencing was done on a sample of naive CD8+ T cells sorted from blood. This receptor was identified in a man aged 18-30 years in good health. The chain is built from TRBV7-9 and TRBJ1-2, with 8 bases lining up with TRBD1. In nucleotides, the CDR3 is TGTGCCAGCAGCCCGACAGGGGCGAACTATGGCTACACCTTC. Translated, it gives CASSPTGANYGYTF.